The present entry profiles one TCR beta chain with its context. This sample is drawn from a study of patients and donors after allogeneic stem cell transplantation. V was cut by 7 bases and J by 4 bases, with 14 bases left in between. This CDR3 spans 13 amino acids. CDR1 and CDR2 from the germline V gene are SEHNR and FQNEAQ (reference sequence). TCRdb passed the RT-PCR reads through MiXCR, listing each CDR3 protein once. The sample comprises over 400,000 distinct CDR3 sequences, approximately 16% of which are singletons, and 7.2% rests with the top ten. This clonotype was sampled from a human donor who was either an allogeneic HSCT recipient or a stem cell or donor lymphocyte infusion donor (not recorded which). It is not recorded whose cells these are; they may come from a transplant donor. Sequenced input: blood, either unsorted or a sorted T cell fraction (not recorded which). The chain couples TRBV7-9 to TRBJ2-7; D uncertain. The chain's CDR3 is CASNPDKMYEQYF. Written as DNA, the CDR3 is TGTGCCAGCAACCCCGATAAGATGTACGAGCAGTACTTC.